This record concerns one T cell receptor (beta chain) sequence. A read error is possible here, since a much larger clone lies one base away. In germline, CDR1 is SGHNT, CDR2 YENEEA. This CDR3 spans 15 amino acids. Between the trimmed V and J ends, which lost 8 bases and 8 bases, there was a span of 22 bases. This sample is drawn from a study of human T cells and chemical hapten exposure. TCRdb used MiXCR to reprocess the RACE reads, holding one entry per CDR3 protein. Here the sample spans a few hundred thousand distinct CDR3 sequences, 5.5% being singletons. Time point of the sample: pre-sensitization, week 0. Treatment meaning: therapeutic diphenylcyclopropenone sensitization with weekly scalp DPC.

The sequences come from whole blood, collected in connection with sensitization to the hapten diphenylcyclopropenone (DPC). This clonotype was obtained from a woman between 18 and 30 years old with alopecia areata. Some clones in this sample may be carry-over from other donors' samples. The rearrangement joins TRBV11-3 to TRBJ2-1; a weak D match, TRBD1 (6 bases). Here the CDR3 reads CASGKQGIMGDEQFF. The CDR3 DNA reads as TGTGCCAGCGGCAAACAGGGAATAATGGGCGATGAGCAGTTCTTC.